This T cell receptor (beta chain) was obtained from a study of T cells in Graves' hyperthyroidism and ophthalmopathy. Researchers amplified the TCR beta CDR3 regions from RNA transcripts. HTBI primers were the set used in a first-round RT-PCR of the TCR CDR3. From the multiplex PCR reads, TCRdb called clonotypes with MiXCR, one entry per CDR3 protein. Of a few hundred thousand distinct CDR3 sequences in the sample, over 15% are singletons; the top ten hold 3.7%. This CDR3 has 12 amino acids. CDR1 and CDR2 (germline): SQVTM, ANQGSEA. In regard to this clonotype: Its target is not known. At one of its ends the junction is not consistent with the germline gene, which may arise from a read error.

Study-level points and caveats: In validation, the model predicted ophthalmopathy. These predictions came a median about 6.8 months before onset.

The chain carries TRBV29-1 and TRBJ1-1; 9 bases are a match to TRBD1. The clonotype originates from a woman aged 18-29 years with Graves' hyperthyroidism. Sequenced: blood. The CDR3 nucleotides read TGCTGCGTACAGGGGGCCGACACTGAAGCTTTCTTT. It yields the protein CCVQGADTEAFF.